This entry describes one T cell receptor beta chain. What it recognizes is unknown. Each CDR3 protein gets one entry after TCRdb re-called the PCR reads with MiXCR. The sample gives about 510,000 distinct CDR3 sequences, around 23% of which show up once; about 0.75% is in the top ten. The CDR3 is 15 residues long. J was trimmed by 4 bases and V by 4 bases; bases with no gene match: 5. Germline V gene sequence: CDR1 SGHAT, CDR2 FQNNGV. The entry originates in a study of molecular identifiers for immune sequencing clone quantification. Study-level results: Single-cell amounts of spiked Jurkat TCR RNA were reportedly detectable among roughly 1 million naive cells.

This sequence joins TRBV11-2 and TRBJ2-3, with TRBD1 identical over 10 bases. This clonotype was sampled from a human donor in good health. Some libraries in this study had Jurkat cell RNA spiked in. Sequenced material: naive CD8+ T cells from blood, with Jurkat cell RNA spiked in. Noted subset: FACS-sorted CD8+CD4-CCR7+CD45RA+ naive T cells. CDR3 sequence: CASSYTTGGADTQYF. DNA for the CDR3: TGTGCCAGCAGCTACACGACAGGGGGCGCAGATACGCAGTATTTT.